A selection of T cell receptor beta chains follows, all from one sample in a study of T cell responses to AZD1222 COVID-19 vaccine. The table came from immunoSEQ multiplex PCR; TCRdb's copy has only in-frame clones and leaves some out. This table holds around 130,000 clones, roughly 93% found once. Sequenced here: peripheral blood, sampled on day 0 of AZD1222 vaccination. All receptors come from an adult in good health. CDR3s include the opening cysteine and the closing phenylalanine or tryptophan. D genes are given only for firm matches. Not all rows give a size; the values are once, few, many and, for expanded clones, a class.

>TRBJ1-2|TRBD1|.|TRBV11-2
CASSLDRGQGTGYTF
TGTGCCAGCAGCTTAGATCGGGGACAGGGGACCGGCTACACCTTC
>TRBJ1-5|.|.|TRBV28
CASSQLGVHQPQHF
TGTGCCAGCAGTCAACTAGGGGTCCATCAGCCCCAGCATTTT
>TRBJ2-3|TRBD2|.|TRBV28
CASSSLSTSGREVGSQYF
TGTGCCAGCAGTTCTCTATCGACTAGCGGGAGAGAGGTAGGGTCGCAGTATTTT
>TRBJ2-5|TRBD1|once|TRBV19
CASSKRRATGEETQYF
TGTGCCAGTAGCAAACGCCGGGCCACAGGGGAGGAGACCCAGTACTTC
>TRBJ1-1|.|.|TRBV30
CAWGRTYTEAFF
TGTGCCTGGGGACGGACGTACACTGAAGCTTTCTTT
>TRBJ2-1|TRBD2|.|TRBV19
CASTLQWREGLYNEQFF
TGTGCCAGTACCCTCCAATGGCGGGAGGGCCTCTACAATGAGCAGTTCTTC
>TRBJ2-1|.|.|TRBV11-3
CASSLDSLGDYNEQFF
TGTGCCAGCAGCTTAGACTCCCTCGGGGACTACAATGAGCAGTTCTTC
>TRBJ1-4|.|.|TRBV20-1
CSAGPGEKLFF
TGCAGTGCTGGGCCCGGGGAAAAACTGTTTTTT
>TRBJ2-3|.|.|TRBV29-1
CSVGRGIGTDTQYF
TGCAGCGTTGGCAGGGGAATAGGAACAGATACGCAGTATTTT
>TRBJ1-5|TRBD1|.|TRBV10-2
CASSRQGRNQPQHF
TGCGCCAGCAGTAGACAGGGTCGCAATCAGCCCCAGCATTTT
>TRBJ2-3|.|.|TRBV3-1/TRBV3-2
CASSPAGTDTQYF
TGTGCCAGCAGCCCGGCGGGTACAGATACGCAGTATTTT
>TRBJ2-2|.|once|TRBV4-3
CASSQEAGAGELFF
TGCGCCAGCAGCCAAGAGGCGGGCGCCGGGGAGCTGTTTTTT
>TRBJ2-1|.|once|TRBV11-3
CASSPMAGRDEQFF
TGTGCCAGCAGCCCCATGGCGGGACGGGATGAGCAGTTCTTC
>TRBJ2-2|TRBD1|.|TRBV7-3
CASRSAGGSGELFF
TGTGCCAGCAGGTCGGCAGGGGGTTCCGGGGAGCTGTTTTTT
>TRBJ1-4|.|.|TRBV28
CASSGGFGHIFKKLFF
TGTGCCAGCAGTGGGGGTTTCGGACATATCTTTAAAAAACTGTTTTTT